This TCR beta chain was sequenced during a study of T cell repertoires in cytomegalovirus infection. As for the study in general: It was the public TCR beta signatures that indicated both CMV infection and matching HLA type.

This clonotype has just a few counts. Its antigen is unidentified. TCRdb re-analysed the reads in MiXCR, keeping a single row per CDR3 protein. The table lists 450,000 to 550,000 distinct CDR3 sequences, approximately 40% of them singletons. Findings and limits, study-wide: Adding up the frequency of public TCR beta families identified people who carried CMV plus the relevant HLA.

Trimming left V 2 bases short and J 6 bases short, with 14 bases between. The CDR3 extends over 15 amino acids. Germline assignment: CDR1 MNHEY and CDR2 SVGEGT. The material sequenced was cultured PBMCs, taken from culture after CMV antigen stimulation. The sequence was collected from a human donor in good health (CMV status not recorded). Some clones in this sample may be carry-over from other donors' samples. The chain couples TRBV6-2 or TRBV6-3 to TRBJ2-1; D remains ambiguous. CDR3 DNA sequence: TGTGCCAGCAGTTACCCGGGCGGAGCGCGCAATGAGCAGTTCTTC. The encoded protein is CASSYPGGARNEQFF.